The clone carrying this T cell receptor beta chain was seen just once. Its antigen is unknown. Per germline, CDR1 SEHNR and CDR2 FQNEAQ (reference sequence). CDR3 size: 14 residues. Trimming stripped 5 bases from V and 2 bases from J, with 13 bases between. The data were taken from a study of T cell repertoires in cytomegalovirus infection. Whole-study context: The authors used CMV epitopes that were HLA-C-restricted (recently identified) and HLA-B-restricted (well studied). Public TCR beta signatures indicated both CMV infection and matching HLA type. The study, taken as a whole, reports: Public TCR beta family frequency separated CMV-and-HLA carriers, including in an independent cohort. The study found HLA-C-restricted CMV-specific TCR beta clonotypes dominating the ex vivo response.

Using its own MiXCR run on the reads, TCRdb lists one record per CDR3 protein. Among roughly 920,000 distinct CDR3 sequences, roughly 31% were seen once, and the ten largest hold 13%. The starting material was cultured CD8+ T cells from PBMCs, obtained from culture after CMV antigen stimulation. The TCR originated in a human donor in good health (CMV status not recorded). Some clones in this sample may be carry-over from other donors' samples. The chain is built from TRBV7-9 and TRBJ2-7; D perhaps matches TRBD1 (6 bases). In nucleotides, the CDR3 is TGTGCCAGCAGCACGGGACATCTAGCCTACGAGCAGTACTTC. This encodes CASSTGHLAYEQYF.